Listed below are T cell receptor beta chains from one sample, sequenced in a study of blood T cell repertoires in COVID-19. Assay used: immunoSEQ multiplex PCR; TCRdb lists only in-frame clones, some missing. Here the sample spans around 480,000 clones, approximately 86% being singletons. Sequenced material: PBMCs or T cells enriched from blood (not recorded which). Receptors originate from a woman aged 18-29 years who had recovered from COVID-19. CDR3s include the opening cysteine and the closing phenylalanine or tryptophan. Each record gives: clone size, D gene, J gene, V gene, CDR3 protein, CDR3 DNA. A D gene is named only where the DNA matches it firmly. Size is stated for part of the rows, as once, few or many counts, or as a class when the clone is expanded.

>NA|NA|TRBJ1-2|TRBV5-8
CASSWRAGHGYTF
TGTGCCAGCAGCTGGAGGGCAGGGCACGGCTACACCTTC
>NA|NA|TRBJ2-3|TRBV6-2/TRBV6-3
CASSPSQSGADTQYF
TGTGCCAGCAGCCCGTCGCAGTCAGGTGCAGATACGCAGTATTTT
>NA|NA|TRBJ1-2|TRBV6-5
CASSQPRGGLFGYTF
TGTGCCAGCAGCCAGCCCCGGGGGGGGCTCTTTGGCTACACCTTC
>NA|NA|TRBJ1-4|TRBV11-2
CASSSQGGATNEKLFF
TGTGCCAGCAGCTCCCAGGGTGGGGCAACTAATGAAAAACTGTTTTTT
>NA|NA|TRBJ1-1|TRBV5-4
CASSLAVNTEAFF
TGTGCCAGCAGCTTGGCCGTAAACACTGAAGCTTTCTTT
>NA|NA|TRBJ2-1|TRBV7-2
CASSLDVGQDEQFF
TGTGCCAGCAGCTTAGATGTAGGACAAGATGAGCAGTTCTTC
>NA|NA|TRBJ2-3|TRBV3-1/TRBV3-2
CASSPRGVTNTDTQYF
TGTGCCAGCAGCCCCCGCGGGGTTACGAACACAGATACGCAGTATTTT
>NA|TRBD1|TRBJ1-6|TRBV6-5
CASRSDRGTPPLHF
TGTGCCAGCAGATCAGACAGGGGGACGCCCCCCCTCCACTTT
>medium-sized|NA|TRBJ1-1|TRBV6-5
CASSYGQQNTEAFF
TGTGCCAGCAGTTACGGACAGCAGAACACTGAAGCTTTCTTT
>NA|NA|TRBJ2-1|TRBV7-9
CASRQQEQFF
TGTGCCAGCAGACAACAGGAGCAGTTCTTC
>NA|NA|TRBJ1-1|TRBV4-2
CASSQDRQNTEAFF
TGTGCCAGCAGCCAAGACAGGCAGAACACTGAAGCTTTCTTT
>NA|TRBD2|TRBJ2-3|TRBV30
CAWSGLAGVTDTQYF
TGTGCCTGGAGTGGACTAGCGGGGGTCACAGATACGCAGTATTTT
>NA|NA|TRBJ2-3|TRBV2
CASSEPWSEGGRTDTQYF
TGTGCCAGCAGTGAACCATGGTCCGAGGGGGGGAGGACAGATACGCAGTATTTT
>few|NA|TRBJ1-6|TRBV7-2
CASSSLGAGNSPLHF
TGTGCCAGCAGCTCCCTAGGGGCAGGGAATTCACCCCTCCACTTT
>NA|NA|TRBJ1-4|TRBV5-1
CASSLEGHQPNEKLFF
TGCGCCAGCAGCTTGGAGGGACACCAGCCTAATGAAAAACTGTTTTTT
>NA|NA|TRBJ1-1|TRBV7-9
CASSLGRVTEAFF
TGTGCCAGCAGCTTAGGCAGGGTAACTGAAGCTTTCTTT
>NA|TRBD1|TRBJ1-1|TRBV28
CASSSTGGAGTEAFF
TGTGCCAGCAGTTCGACAGGGGGCGCCGGGACTGAAGCTTTCTTT
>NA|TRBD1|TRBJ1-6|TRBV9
CASSRQGASYNSPLHF
TGTGCCAGCAGCAGACAGGGGGCCTCCTATAATTCACCCCTCCACTTT
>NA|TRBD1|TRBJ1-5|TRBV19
CASSISQGDQPQHF
TGTGCCAGTAGTATTAGTCAGGGGGATCAGCCCCAGCATTTT
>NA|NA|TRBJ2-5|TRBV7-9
CASSSSPGTQYF
TGTGCCAGCAGCTCCAGCCCGGGGACCCAGTACTTC
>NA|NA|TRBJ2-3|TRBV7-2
CASSLQGGAQGTTDTQYF
TGTGCCAGCAGCTTACAAGGCGGGGCCCAGGGTACCACAGATACGCAGTATTTT
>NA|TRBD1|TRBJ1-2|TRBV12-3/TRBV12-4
CASSRGQGSYTF
TGTGCCAGCAGCCGGGGACAGGGTAGCTACACCTTC
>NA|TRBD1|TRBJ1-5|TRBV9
CASSVGTGGQPQHF
TGTGCCAGCAGCGTAGGCACAGGGGGTCAGCCCCAGCATTTT
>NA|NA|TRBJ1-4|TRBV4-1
CASSLGRQGEKLFF
TGCGCCAGCAGCCTGGGCAGGCAGGGAGAAAAACTGTTTTTT
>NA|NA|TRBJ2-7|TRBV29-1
CSVTTVSYEQYF
TGCAGCGTAACCACGGTTTCCTACGAGCAGTACTTC
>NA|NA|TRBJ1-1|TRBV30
CAWNKQGFMTEAFF
TGTGCCTGGAATAAGCAGGGCTTTATGACTGAAGCTTTCTTT
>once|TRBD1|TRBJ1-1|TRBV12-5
CASGLVRDRGFTEAFF
TGTGCTAGTGGTTTGGTTCGGGACAGGGGTTTCACTGAAGCTTTCTTT
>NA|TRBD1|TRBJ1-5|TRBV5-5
CASSPTGDNFYQPQHF
TGTGCCAGCAGCCCGACAGGGGATAACTTCTATCAGCCCCAGCATTTT
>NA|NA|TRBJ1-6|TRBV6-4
CASRAWWFMAYNSPLHF
TGTGCCAGCAGGGCCTGGTGGTTTATGGCCTATAATTCACCCCTCCACTTT
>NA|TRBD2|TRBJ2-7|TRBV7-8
CASSASGGGATYEQYF
TGTGCCAGCAGCGCCTCAGGCGGGGGGGCTACCTACGAGCAGTACTTC
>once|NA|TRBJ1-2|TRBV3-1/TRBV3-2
CASSLTMGGYTF
TGTGCCAGCAGCCTAACTATGGGTGGCTACACCTTC
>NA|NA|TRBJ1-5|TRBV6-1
CASSVQGRNGNQPQHF
TGTGCCAGCAGTGTACAGGGTAGGAATGGCAATCAGCCCCAGCATTTT
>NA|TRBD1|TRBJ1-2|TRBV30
CAWSRGSDRGFNGYTF
TGTGCCTGGAGCCGGGGATCGGACAGGGGGTTTAATGGCTACACCTTC
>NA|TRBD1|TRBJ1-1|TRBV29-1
CSVTGQLNTEAFF
TGCAGCGTTACGGGACAGCTGAACACTGAAGCTTTCTTT
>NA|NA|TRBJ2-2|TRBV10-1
CASSRTPGDGELFF
TGCGCCAGCAGTCGTACTCCAGGGGACGGGGAGCTGTTTTTT
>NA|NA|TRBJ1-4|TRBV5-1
CASSPVTGLREKLFF
TGCGCCAGCAGCCCGGTTACAGGGTTACGGGAAAAACTGTTTTTT
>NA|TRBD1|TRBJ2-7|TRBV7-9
CASIQDRVPYEQYF
TGTGCCAGCATCCAGGACAGGGTCCCCTACGAGCAGTACTTC
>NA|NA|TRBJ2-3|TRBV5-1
CASSQPVSSSGTDTQYF
TGCGCCAGCAGCCAACCCGTATCGTCCTCGGGCACAGATACGCAGTATTTT
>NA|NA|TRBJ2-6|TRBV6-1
CASSDQFSGANVLTF
TGTGCCAGCAGTGATCAGTTTTCTGGGGCCAACGTCCTGACTTTC
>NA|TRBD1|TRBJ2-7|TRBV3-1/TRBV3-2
CASTAAGQGDWEQYF
TGTGCCAGCACCGCGGCGGGACAGGGGGATTGGGAGCAGTACTTC
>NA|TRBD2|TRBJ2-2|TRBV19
CASSTVAGLFYANTGELFF
TGTGCCAGTAGTACGGTAGCGGGGCTTTTCTATGCGAACACCGGGGAGCTGTTTTTT
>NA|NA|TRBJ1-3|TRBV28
CASSPQGGNTIYF
TGTGCCAGCAGTCCCCAGGGAGGAAACACCATATATTTT
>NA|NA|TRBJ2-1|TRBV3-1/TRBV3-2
CASSPDGEAYNEQFF
TGTGCCAGCAGCCCCGACGGGGAGGCCTACAATGAGCAGTTCTTC
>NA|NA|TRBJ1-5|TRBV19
CASSTHRDQPQHF
TGTGCCAGTAGTACGCATCGGGATCAGCCCCAGCATTTT
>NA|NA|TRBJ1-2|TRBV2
CASSDWGQLNYGYTF
TGTGCCAGCAGTGATTGGGGGCAGCTGAACTATGGCTACACCTTC